These 14 T cell receptor beta chains originate from one sample sequenced in a study of neurological immune-mediated disorders. One entry per CDR3 protein results from TCRdb running MiXCR on the 5' RACE reads. The table includes about 82,000 distinct CDR3 sequences, around 2.6% detected once. Sequencing was performed on PBMCs. These receptors originate from a woman aged 25 to 45 with multiple sclerosis.

As for this clonotype: This may arise from a read error, as a much more abundant clone is one base away. V and J are TRBV7-2 and TRBJ2-1; D gene unclear. V gave up 2 bases and J gave up 3 bases, with 14 bases separating them. The germline gives CDR1 SGHTA, CDR2 FQGNSA. The CDR3 extends over 16 amino acids. The CDR3 region is CASSLPLRSYYNEQFF. CDR3 nucleotides: TGTGCCAGCAGCTTACCCCTGAGAAGCTACTACAATGAGCAGTTCTTC.

This clonotype occurred many times. The chain uses TRBV9 and TRBJ1-1; the match to TRBD1 covers 7 bases. J lost 10 bases, V lost 0 bases, and 3 bases had no gene match. There are 12 residues in the CDR3. In germline, CDR1 is SGDLS, CDR2 YYNGEE. The CDR3 region is CASSVVRDRAFF. The DNA of the CDR3 is TGTGCCAGCAGCGTAGTTCGGGACAGAGCTTTCTTT. Full variable domain (remainder filled in from reference TRBV9 and TRBJ1-1): DSGVTQTPKHLITATGQRVTLRCSPRSGDLSVYWYQQSLDQGLQFLIQYYNGEERAKGNILERFSAQQFPDLHSELNLSSLELGDSALYFCASSVVRDRAFFGQGTRLTVV.

This clonotype was seen ten or more times. V and J are TRBV30 and TRBJ2-3; maybe TRBD1 (6 bases). This CDR3 has 12 residues. Germline CDR1 is GTSNPN and CDR2 is SVGIG (reference sequence). Trimming took 4 bases from V and 10 from J, leaving 15 bases between them. The CDR3 here is CAWTRDIGSQYF. CDR3 coding DNA: TGTGCCTGGACCCGGGACATCGGATCGCAGTATTTT. The variable domain in full, with the rest retrieved from reference TRBV30 and TRBJ2-3, is SQTIHQWPATLVQPVGSPLSLECTVEGTSNPNLYWYRQAAGRGLQLLFYSVGIGQISSEVPQNLSASRPQDRQFILSSKKLLLSDSGFYLCAWTRDIGSQYFGPGTRLTVL.

This clonotype was counted at least ten times. CDR3 DNA: TGTGCCAGCAGCTTAAATATCGGCACTGAAGCTTTCTTT. Protein: CASSLNIGTEAFF. The V and J genes are TRBV7-3 and TRBJ1-1; no clear D. The CDR3 loop spans 13 amino acids. Per the germline V gene, CDR1 is SGHTA and CDR2 is FQGTGA. The V gene lost 1 base and the J gene lost 4 bases, with 7 bases spanning the gap.

Many counts were recorded for this clonotype. This chain links TRBV5-1 with TRBJ1-1, with TRBD1 matching 8 bases. CDR1 and CDR2 from the germline V gene are SGHRS and YFSETQ. The junction had 8 bases not matched to a gene; V was cut back by 3 bases and J by 1 base. The CDR3 contains 16 residues. CDR3 protein: CASSSGRDRWNTEAFF. As DNA, the CDR3 is TGCGCCAGCAGCTCGGGGAGGGACAGGTGGAACACTGAAGCTTTCTTT.

Many counts were recorded for this clonotype. The chain links TRBV4-3 to TRBJ2-1; 8 nucleotides align to TRBD1. J lost 4 bases, V lost 1 base, and 9 bases had no gene match. Germline V gives CDR1 LGHNA, CDR2 YSLEER. This CDR3 has 17 amino acids. CDR3 sequence (DNA): TGCGCCAGCAGCCAAGGGGCGAACGGACAGGGTTACAATGAGCAGTTCTTC. Residues: CASSQGANGQGYNEQFF.

This clonotype has at least ten counts. This chain uses TRBV24-1 with TRBJ2-5; 7 bases match TRBD1. Germline V CDR1 and CDR2: KGHDR, SFDVKD. The CDR3 is 15 residues long. The junction had 5 bases not matched to a gene; V was cut back by 3 bases and J by 2 bases. The CDR3 region has the DNA TGTGCCACCAGTGATCCGACAGGGTCACAAGAGACCCAGTACTTC. It encodes CATSDPTGSQETQYF.

Many counts were recorded for this clonotype. The chain joins TRBV5-1 to TRBJ1-6; D might be TRBD1 (5 bases). Germline V gene lookup returns CDR1 SGHRS and CDR2 YFSETQ. The CDR3 loop spans 13 amino acids. The ends were cut back, 1 base at V and 8 bases at J, with 7 bases in the middle. CDR3 loop: CASSLRGDSPLHF. Written as DNA, the CDR3 is TGCGCCAGCAGCTTGAGAGGGGATTCACCCCTCCACTTT.

The sample holds many counts of this clonotype. The CDR3 reads CASSLVNEQYF. The CDR3 region has the DNA TGTGCCAGCAGCTTGGTTAACGAGCAGTACTTC. This chain connects TRBV5-4 to TRBJ2-7; D is unresolved. This CDR3 has 11 residues. The V gene lost 0 bases and the J gene lost 5 bases, with 3 bases spanning the gap. The germline V gene has CDR1 SGHNT and CDR2 YYREEE (reference sequence).

This clonotype was observed at least ten times. The V call is TRBV5-5, the J call TRBJ1-1, with D possibly being TRBD1 (6 bases). The V end lost 2 bases, the J end lost 4 bases, and 15 bases lay between the germline ends. This CDR3 is built from 15 residues. The germline V gene has CDR1 SGHKS and CDR2 YYEKEE (reference sequence). CDR3 bases: TGTGCCAGCAGCTTAATCTTGCAGGGGAGCACTGAAGCTTTCTTT. Its translation is CASSLILQGSTEAFF. The whole variable domain, remainder taken from reference TRBV5-5 and TRBJ1-1, is DAGVTQSPTHLIKTRGQQVTLRCSPISGHKSVSWYQQVLGQGPQFIFQYYEKEERGRGNFPDRFSARQFPNYSSELNVNALLLGDSALYLCASSLILQGSTEAFFGQGTRLTVV.

At least ten counts were recorded for this clonotype. The rearrangement joins TRBV7-9 to TRBJ1-1; the match to TRBD1 covers 10 bases. The germline CDR1 and CDR2 sequences are SEHNR and FQNEAQ (reference sequence). Trimming removed 6 bases from V and 0 bases from J; junction bases left unmatched: 10. The CDR3 is 17 residues long. The CDR3 here is CASRRQGALLMNTEAFF. The CDR3 DNA reads TGTGCCAGCAGGAGACAGGGGGCGCTTCTTATGAACACTGAAGCTTTCTTT.

Many counts were recorded for this clonotype. As DNA, the CDR3 is TGCAGTGCTAGGACTAGCGGGAGTTCGAACACCGGGGAGCTGTTTTTT. Protein: CSARTSGSSNTGELFF. V gene TRBV20-1 combines with J gene TRBJ2-2; 12 nucleotides line up with TRBD2. Germline V gene lookup returns CDR1 DFQATT and CDR2 SNEGSKA (reference sequence). The CDR3 loop spans 16 amino acids. The V gene end was trimmed by 3 bases and the J gene end by 0 bases; junction bases not matched to a gene: 2.

This clonotype was counted ten times or more. The chain has TRBV7-8 and TRBJ1-5, with 7 bases fitting TRBD1. Per the germline V gene, CDR1 is SGHVS and CDR2 is FQNEAQ. This CDR3 is 15 amino acids long. Unmatched junction bases numbered 7, after V lost 5 bases and J lost 3 bases. CDR3 in amino acids: CASSSRQGFNQPQHF. The CDR3 DNA reads TGTGCCAGCAGCAGTCGACAGGGCTTCAATCAGCCCCAGCATTTT.

The sample holds many counts of this clonotype. This CDR3 reads CASSYAGITEAFF. The DNA of the CDR3 is TGTGCCAGCAGTTACGCGGGGATCACTGAAGCTTTCTTT. The rearrangement links TRBV6-2 or TRBV6-3 to TRBJ1-1, with D unclear. Between the trimmed V and J ends, which lost 2 bases and 4 bases, there was a span of 8 bases. Germline CDR1 is MNHEY and CDR2 is SVGEGT. The CDR3 is 13 residues long.